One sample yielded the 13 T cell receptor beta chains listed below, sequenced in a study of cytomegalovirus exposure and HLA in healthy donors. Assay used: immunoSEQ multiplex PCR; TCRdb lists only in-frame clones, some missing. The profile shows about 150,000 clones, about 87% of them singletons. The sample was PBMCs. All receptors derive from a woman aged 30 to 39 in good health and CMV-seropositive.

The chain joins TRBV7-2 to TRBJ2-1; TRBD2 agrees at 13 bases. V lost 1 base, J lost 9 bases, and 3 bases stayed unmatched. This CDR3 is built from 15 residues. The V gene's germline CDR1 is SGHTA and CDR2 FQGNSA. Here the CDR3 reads CASSLELAGGVEQFF. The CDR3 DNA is TGTGCCAGCAGCTTAGAACTAGCGGGAGGGGTTGAGCAGTTCTTC.

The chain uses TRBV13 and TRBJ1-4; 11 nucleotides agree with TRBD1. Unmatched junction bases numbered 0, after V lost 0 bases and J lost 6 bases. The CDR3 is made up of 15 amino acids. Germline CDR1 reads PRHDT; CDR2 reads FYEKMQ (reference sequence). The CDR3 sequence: CASSLGGQGDEKLFF. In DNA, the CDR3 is TGTGCCAGCAGCTTAGGGGGACAGGGGGATGAAAAACTGTTTTTT.

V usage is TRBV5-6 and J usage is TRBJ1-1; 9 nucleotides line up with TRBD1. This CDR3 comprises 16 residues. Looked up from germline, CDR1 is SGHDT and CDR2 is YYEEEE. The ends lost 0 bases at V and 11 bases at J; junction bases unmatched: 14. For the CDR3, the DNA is TGTGCCAGCAGCTTGGAGACAGGGGGAATCTTTTTCACGGCTTTCTTT. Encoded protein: CASSLETGGIFFTAFF.

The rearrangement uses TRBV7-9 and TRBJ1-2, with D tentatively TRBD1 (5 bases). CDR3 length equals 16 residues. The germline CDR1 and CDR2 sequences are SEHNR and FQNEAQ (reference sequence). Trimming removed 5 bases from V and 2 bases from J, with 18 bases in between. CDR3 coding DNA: TGTGCCAGCAGCCCGAGCGGGGCCAGGATAAACTATGGCTACACCTTC. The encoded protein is CASSPSGARINYGYTF.

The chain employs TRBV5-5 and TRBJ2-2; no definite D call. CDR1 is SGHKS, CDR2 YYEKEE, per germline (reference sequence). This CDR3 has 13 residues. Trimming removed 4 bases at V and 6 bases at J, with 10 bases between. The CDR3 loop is CASSPLASGELFF. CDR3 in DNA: TGTGCCAGCAGCCCCTTGGCTTCCGGGGAGCTGTTTTTT.

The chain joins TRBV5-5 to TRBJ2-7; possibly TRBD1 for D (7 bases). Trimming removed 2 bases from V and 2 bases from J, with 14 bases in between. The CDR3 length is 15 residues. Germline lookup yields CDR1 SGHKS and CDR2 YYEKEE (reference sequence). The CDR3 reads CASSLFGGGPYEQYF. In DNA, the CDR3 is TGTGCCAGCAGCTTATTTGGAGGGGGCCCCTACGAGCAGTACTTC.

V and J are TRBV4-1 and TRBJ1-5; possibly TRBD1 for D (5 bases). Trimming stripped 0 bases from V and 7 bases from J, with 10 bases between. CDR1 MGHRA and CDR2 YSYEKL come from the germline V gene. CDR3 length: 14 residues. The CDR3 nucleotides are TGCGCCAGCAGCCAAGATCGGGAGGGGCAGCCCCAGCATTTT. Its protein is CASSQDREGQPQHF.

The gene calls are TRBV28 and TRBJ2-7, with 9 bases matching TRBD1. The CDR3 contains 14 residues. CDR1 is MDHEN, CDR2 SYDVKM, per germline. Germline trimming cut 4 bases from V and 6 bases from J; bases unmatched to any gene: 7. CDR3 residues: CASSSGQGRAEQYF. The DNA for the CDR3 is TGTGCCAGCAGTTCAGGACAGGGGAGGGCCGAGCAGTACTTC.

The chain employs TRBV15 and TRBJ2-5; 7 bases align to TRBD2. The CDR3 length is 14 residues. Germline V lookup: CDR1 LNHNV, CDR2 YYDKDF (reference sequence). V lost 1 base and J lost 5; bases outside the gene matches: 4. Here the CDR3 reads CATSRGWEGETQYF. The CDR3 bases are TGTGCCACCAGCAGAGGGTGGGAGGGGGAGACCCAGTACTTC.

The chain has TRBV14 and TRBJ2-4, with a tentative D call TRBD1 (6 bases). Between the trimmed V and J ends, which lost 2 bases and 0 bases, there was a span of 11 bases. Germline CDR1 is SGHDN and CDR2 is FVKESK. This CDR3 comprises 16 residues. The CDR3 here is CASSQTTGLAKNIQYF. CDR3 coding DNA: TGTGCCAGCAGCCAAACGACAGGACTAGCCAAAAACATTCAGTACTTC.

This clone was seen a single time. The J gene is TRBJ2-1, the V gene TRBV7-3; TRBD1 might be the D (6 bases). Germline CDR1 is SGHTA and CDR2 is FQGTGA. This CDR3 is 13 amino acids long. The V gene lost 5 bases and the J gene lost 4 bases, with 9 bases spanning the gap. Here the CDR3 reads CASSKGGYNEQFF. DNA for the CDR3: TGTGCCAGCAGCAAAGGGGGATACAATGAGCAGTTCTTC.

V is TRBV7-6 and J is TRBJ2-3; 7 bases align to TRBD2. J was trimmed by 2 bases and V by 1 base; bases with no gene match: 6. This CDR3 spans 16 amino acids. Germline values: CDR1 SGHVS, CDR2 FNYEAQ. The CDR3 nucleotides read TGTGCCAGCAGCTTAGTTGGGGGGAGGGCCACAGATACGCAGTATTTT. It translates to CASSLVGGRATDTQYF.

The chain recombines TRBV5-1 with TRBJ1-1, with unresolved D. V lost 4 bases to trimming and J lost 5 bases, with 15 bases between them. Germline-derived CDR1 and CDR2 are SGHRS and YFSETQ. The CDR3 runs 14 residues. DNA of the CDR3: TGCGCCAGCAGCGCCTCGGGGTTTTTTACTGAAGCTTTCTTT. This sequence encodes CASSASGFFTEAFF.